This TCR beta chain was observed in a study of cytomegalovirus exposure and HLA in healthy donors. Overall study findings and caveats: With later analysis, a missense DCLRE1C variant became linked to TCR beta V- and J-gene trimming. Across donors, sequencing depth was assumed by presence/absence analyses to be roughly uniform. Association with HLA alleles at 0.05 false discovery rate was found for roughly 17,000 TCR beta sequences in a later analysis. Altogether, some 160 TCR beta chains were recorded as cytomegalovirus-associated.

The germline V gene has CDR1 PRHDT and CDR2 FYEKMQ (reference sequence). The V gene end was trimmed by 3 bases and the J gene end by 0 bases; junction bases not matched to a gene: 2. The CDR3 length is 14 residues. PCR used 60 Vbeta primers and 13 Jbeta primers. Data came from immunoSEQ multiplex PCR; TCRdb stores just in-frame clones and leaves some out. The sample records fewer than 150,000 clones, about 79% being singletons. There are a few counts of this clone. What it recognizes is unknown. This rearrangement joins TRBV13 to TRBJ2-7, with TRBD2 identical over 7 bases. Sequences were obtained from PBMCs. This sequence originates from a male donor in good health and CMV-seronegative. The DNA for the CDR3 is TGTGCCAGCAGCTTGGGGAGGGCCTCCTACGAGCAGTACTTC. Its translation: CASSLGRASYEQYF.